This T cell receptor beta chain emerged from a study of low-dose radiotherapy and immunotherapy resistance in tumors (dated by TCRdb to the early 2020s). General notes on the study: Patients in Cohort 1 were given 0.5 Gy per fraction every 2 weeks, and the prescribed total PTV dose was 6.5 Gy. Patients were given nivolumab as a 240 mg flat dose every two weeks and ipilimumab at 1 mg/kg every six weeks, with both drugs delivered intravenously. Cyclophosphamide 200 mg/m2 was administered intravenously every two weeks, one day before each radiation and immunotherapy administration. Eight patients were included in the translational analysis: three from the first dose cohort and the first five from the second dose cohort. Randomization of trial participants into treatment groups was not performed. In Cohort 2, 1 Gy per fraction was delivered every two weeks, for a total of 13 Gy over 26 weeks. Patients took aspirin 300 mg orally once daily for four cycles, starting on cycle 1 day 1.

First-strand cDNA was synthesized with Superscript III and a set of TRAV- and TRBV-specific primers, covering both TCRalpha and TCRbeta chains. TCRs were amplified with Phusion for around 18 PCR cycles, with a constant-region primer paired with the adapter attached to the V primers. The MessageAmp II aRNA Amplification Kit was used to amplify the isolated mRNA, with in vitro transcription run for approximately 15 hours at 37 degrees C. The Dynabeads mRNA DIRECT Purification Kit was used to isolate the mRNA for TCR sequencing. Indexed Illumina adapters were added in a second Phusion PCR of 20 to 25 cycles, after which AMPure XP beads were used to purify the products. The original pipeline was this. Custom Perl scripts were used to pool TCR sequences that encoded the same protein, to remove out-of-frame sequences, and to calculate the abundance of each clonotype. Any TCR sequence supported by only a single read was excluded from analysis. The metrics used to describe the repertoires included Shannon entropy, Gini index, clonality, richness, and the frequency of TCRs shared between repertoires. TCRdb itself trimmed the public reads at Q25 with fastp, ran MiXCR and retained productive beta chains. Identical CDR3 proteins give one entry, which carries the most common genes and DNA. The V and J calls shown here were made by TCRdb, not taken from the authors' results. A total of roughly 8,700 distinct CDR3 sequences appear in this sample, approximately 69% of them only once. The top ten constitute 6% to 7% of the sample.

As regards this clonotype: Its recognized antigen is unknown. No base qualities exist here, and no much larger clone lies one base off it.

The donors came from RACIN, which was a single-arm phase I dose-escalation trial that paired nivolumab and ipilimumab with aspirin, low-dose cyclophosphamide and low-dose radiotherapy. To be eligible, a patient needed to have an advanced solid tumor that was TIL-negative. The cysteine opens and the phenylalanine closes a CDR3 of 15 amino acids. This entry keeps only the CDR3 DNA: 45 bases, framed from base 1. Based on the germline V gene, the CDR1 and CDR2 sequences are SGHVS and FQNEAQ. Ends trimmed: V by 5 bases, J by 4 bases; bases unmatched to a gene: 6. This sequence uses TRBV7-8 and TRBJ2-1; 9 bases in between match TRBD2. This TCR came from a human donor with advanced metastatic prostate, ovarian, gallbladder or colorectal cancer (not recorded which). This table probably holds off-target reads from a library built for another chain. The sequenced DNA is TGTGCCAGCAGCGCCAGGCGGGAGGGTTACAATGAGCAGTTCTTC. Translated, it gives CASSARREGYNEQFF.